The sequence of this T cell receptor beta chain was determined in a study of CD8 T cells in ankylosing spondylitis. Findings of the study overall: Clones linked to disease were reported to show significant enrichment in matched ankylosing spondylitis synovial fluid. Typical of ankylosing spondylitis blood, it appeared, was a TCR beta motif of under 10 highly homologous variants.

Libraries for TCR beta were made by quantitative 5'-RACE with molecular barcodes. One entry per CDR3 protein, called by TCRdb with MiXCR from the 5' RACE reads. The sample comprises a few hundred thousand distinct CDR3 sequences, approximately 20% of which are singletons, and around 17% rests with the top ten. The CDR3 has 14 amino acids. Germline V gene lookup returns CDR1 MDHEN and CDR2 SYDVKM. With 5 bases removed from V and 3 bases from J, the gap between germline ends came to 14 bases. This clonotype was detected a few times. Its antigen remains unknown. The sample comprised blood, either unsorted or a sorted T cell fraction (not recorded which). The chain is built from TRBV28 and TRBJ2-7; TRBD1 might be the D (6 bases). The clonotype originates from a male donor with ankylosing spondylitis. CDR3 residues: CASSLYRDNYEQYF. The DNA for the CDR3 is TGTGCCAGCAGTCTCTACCGGGACAACTACGAGCAGTACTTC.